This record concerns one TCR beta chain sequence. In this sample, this clone turned up a few times. What antigen it recognizes has not been identified. Nothing much larger sits one base from this clone, and base qualities are not available. These data are taken from a study of cytomegalovirus exposure and HLA in healthy donors (TCRdb year 2017). Concerning the study at large: According to an earlier analysis of 587 of the donors, some 180 million T cells yielded 120 million or so unique TCR beta sequences and roughly 280 Gb of sequence data. The study aimed to test whether cataloging public T cell receptors could reveal signatures of past pathogen exposure. An early release covering roughly 640 HLA-typed donors comprised about 300 gigabases of sequencing data and some 79 million unique TCR sequences. A later genetic analysis used genome-wide SNP genotypes for about 55% of the 666 donors, treating that subset as a discovery cohort. The study used immunosequencing to profile the T cell repertoires of several hundred subjects and linked those repertoires to cytomegalovirus serostatus. In the later analysis, no new phenotypic data were used to find candidate immune exposures; instead, reliance was placed on TCR beta sequences and their occurrence across donors. Along with the approximately 700-subject first cohort, a separate validation cohort of 120 different subjects was used. A later analysis re-analyzed previously published TCR beta repertoires from 666 donors and added high-resolution HLA genotyping to study TCR occurrence patterns. On average, about 200,000 unique TCR beta nucleotide sequences were sequenced per donor among 300 to 500 genotyped donors of the cohort, with roughly a sixth of those sequences being non-productive. In an earlier analysis of more than 550 of the donors, high-throughput TCR beta sequencing was used to judge whether each TCR beta V gene segment behaved as functional or pseudogenic. Among the approximately 400 genotyped donors, about 85% belonged to the genetic ancestry cluster associated with self-reported Caucasian donors. The number of donors typed differed by locus, with about 629-640 for A, B, C, DRB1 and DQB1, about 500 for DQA1, 600 to 610 for DPA1, and some 450 for DPB1. Donor age, sex, ethnicity and CMV serostatus were compiled alongside the repertoire data. Class I and class II HLA loci were covered by the typing at four-digit resolution. Four to six DR-DQ haplotypes were handled as single units for association and clustering, since linkage in the cohort was strong. The study combined high-throughput TCR immunosequencing, statistical association of individual TCRs with disease status, and machine learning to predict cytomegalovirus infection status. Every repertoire in the discovery cohort had been generated on one and the same sequencing platform. Overall results and qualifications from the work: The sequencing pipeline was judged likely to have produced a cluster of highly shared sequence variants as a technical artifact. A later analysis found that TCR association rates varied across HLA loci, with DRB1 alleles showing the most associated TCRs and HLA-C alleles the fewest. Because some donors lacked HLA typing at each locus, the association tests relied only on the typed subset. Strong co-occurrence of HLA alleles, especially DR and DQ, made assigning TCR associations to individual alleles difficult. The classifier was reported to diagnose cytomegalovirus status with high specificity and sensitivity in both the original and validation cohorts. Linkage disequilibrium might explain the correlated functional status among segregating V segments, but an unknown experimental factor could not be excluded. In an earlier analysis of some 640 of the donors, most TCR beta V segments were observed in productive rearrangements about 87% or about 30% of the time, broadly matching IMGT annotations. At a false discovery rate of 0.05, a later analysis linked around 15,000 TCR beta sequences to specific HLA alleles. A later analysis found that HLA-associated TCR beta chains were more clonally expanded and had lower generation probabilities than equally common non-associated chains. Presence/absence analyses assumed roughly uniform sequencing depth across donors, an assumption that may not hold. Most CMV-associated TCR beta chains appeared to be HLA-restricted in a later analysis, and the HLA associations seemed to be driven largely by CMV exposure. According to the authors, the approach could potentially be generalized to other disease states and immunological phenotypes. The earlier analysis of about 600 of the donors excluded 15 to 20 rarely observed V segments, including chromosome 9 orphons, because counts were too low. The study gave a list of over 150 TCR beta chains associated with cytomegalovirus. The only immune exposure information available for the cohort was CMV serostatus. Most TCR sequences were seen in very few donors, while some public TCRs were found in many individuals. In a later analysis, several top co-occurrence clusters were reported to appear linked to parvovirus B19, influenza, CMV and Epstein-Barr virus. V-gene and J-gene trimming of TCR beta chains was associated with a missense DCLRE1C variant in a later genetic analysis, and the association was replicated in an independent cohort. A further reported finding was that TCR beta sequences accurately predicted the HLA-A and HLA-B alleles for most subjects in the first cohort. This cohort had only TCR beta chains sequenced, and the lack of alpha or paired-chain data limited which features could be detected. In a later genetic analysis, fewer N-insertions in productive TCRs were reported among donors in an Asian-associated ancestry cluster than the approximately 630-donor mean. In vitro tests confirmed that a few of the cytomegalovirus-associated TCR beta chains recognize cytomegalovirus antigens.

The protocol used for the library was the immunoSEQ multiplex PCR assay. For the multiplex PCR, a mixture combining 60 forward primers for TCR Vbeta segments and 13 reverse primers for TCR Jbeta segments was used. Amplification of the CDR3 region of rearranged TCR beta genes was performed with a multiplex PCR assay on genomic DNA. Amplified TCR beta libraries were sequenced as 87-base-pair reads on the Illumina HiSeq System. Concerning the study's data processing: Across the 666 repertoires, a later analysis counted 60 million to 90 million unique TCR beta chains, 9.5 million to 13 million of which were shared by at least two donors. A nearest-neighbor algorithm error-corrected the raw reads and collapsed the reads into unique sequences, merging closely related sequences to remove PCR and sequencing errors. Alignment of CDR3 sequences to IMGT reference sequences was used to assign V, D and J gene segments. For a sequence to be retained, a match of at least six nucleotides to both a V gene segment and a J gene segment was required. Rearrangements were called productive when the CDR3 lacked stop codons and stayed in frame with V and J; all others were non-productive. CDR3 was defined according to IMGT convention as the region running from the second conserved V-encoded cysteine to the conserved J-encoded phenylalanine. The earlier analysis of 500 to 600 of the donors excluded sequences that lacked an unambiguous match to a single V gene segment. An earlier analysis of almost 600 of the donors classified V segments as functional when productive rearrangements were above 56.7% and as segregating when the standard deviation between donors was above 5%. A statistical classification framework was built for diagnosing cytomegalovirus status from the catalog of TCR beta chain sequences. In a later analysis, TCR nucleotide sequences were compared against IMGT/GENE-DB human TR gene sequences so that V and J genes could be assigned. The TCRdist pipeline was used in a later analysis to assign CDR3 sequences and most-parsimonious VDJ recombination scenarios. In a later analysis, every TCR beta chain was defined by the combination of its CDR3 amino acid sequence and its V-gene family, and reads without a unique V-gene family were dropped. To address suspected cross-contamination and a sequencing artifact, a later analysis removed 592 highly shared, low-generation-probability nucleotide sequences. In a later analysis, a clonal expansion index for each public chain was calculated from normalized within-repertoire ranks of inferred template counts. In a later analysis, generation probabilities were computed using a VDJ recombination model fitted to out-of-frame rearrangements, and the results were checked against IGoR. In a later analysis, hypergeometric tests were used to score TCR-TCR, TCR-HLA and TCR-CMV co-occurrence, with a repertoire-size bias correction applied to TCR pairs. To estimate false discovery rates, a later analysis permuted the HLA or CMV assignments 20 times. A later analysis grouped co-occurring TCRs with DBSCAN, adding TCRdist sequence similarity when clustering within HLA-allele-positive subsets. Repertoires with fewer than 30,000 or more than 120,000 public chains were left out of co-occurrence clustering, as were roughly five repertoires with anomalous nucleotide sharing. Drawn from immuneACCESS, this table holds only the in-frame rearrangements with V and J called that TCRdb kept. Clones are partly lost; checked studies trace under half to an unresolved V gene and leave the rest unexplained. Clonal size and the V and J genes are those of that table, whereas D and trimming came from the DNA. The sample profile shows over 100,000 clones; approximately 80% of them were found once. Around 4% of the sample is in the top ten clones.

In total, approximately 610 healthy bone marrow donors made up the cohort. At the time of sampling, every cohort member was nominally healthy, though immune exposures that went unrecorded were likely present. The donor was CMV seropositive and belonged to the group of about 290 seropositive cohort members. A peripheral blood sample was collected from each donor, and TCR beta sequencing was performed on peripheral blood mononuclear cells. The Qiagen DNeasy Blood Extraction Kit was used to extract genomic DNA from the blood cell samples. The sample taken for sequencing was PBMCs. The source of this sequence is a male donor in good health and CMV-seropositive.

The CDR3 is CASSLRTGDNEQYF. The DNA is as follows: TGTGCCAGCAGCCTTAGGACAGGGGATAACGAGCAGTACTTC. The sequence is built from TRBV5-5 and TRBJ2-7; 9 junctional bases match TRBD1. The CDR3 covers 14 residues, taking in both the cysteine and the phenylalanine. This entry keeps only the CDR3 DNA: 42 bases, framed from base 1. CDR1 and CDR2 were assigned from the germline V gene (reference sequence) as SGHKS and YYEKEE. V lost 4 bases and J lost 5 bases, and the count of bases not matched to a germline gene is 7.